The 13 T cell receptor beta chains below come from one sample, sequenced in a study of radiotherapy plus CTLA-4 blockade in lung cancer. Assay used: immunoSEQ multiplex PCR; TCRdb lists only in-frame clones, some missing. This table holds about 80,000 clones, around 87% found once. Sequenced material: peripheral blood, taken from a patient treated with radiotherapy plus ipilimumab. The receptors shown here come from a human donor with non-small cell lung cancer who had stable disease on radiotherapy plus ipilimumab.

This chain uses TRBV2 with TRBJ2-5; TRBD2 might be the D (6 bases). Germline CDR1 SNHLY, CDR2 FYNNEI. V dropped 4 bases and J dropped 2 bases, with 11 bases sitting between them. This CDR3 has 14 amino acids. The chain's CDR3 is CASSARLVQETQYF. CDR3 nucleotide sequence: TGTGCCAGCAGTGCCAGACTAGTTCAAGAGACCCAGTACTTC. The complete variable domain, with remaining parts taken from reference TRBV2 and TRBJ2-5, reads EPEVTQTPSHQVTQMGQEVILRCVPISNHLYFYWYRQILGQKVEFLVSFYNNEISEKSEIFDDQFSVERPDGSNFTLKIRSTKLEDSAMYFCASSARLVQETQYFGPGTRLLVL.

This chain joins TRBV5-1 and TRBJ2-3; tentatively, D is TRBD2 (5 bases). The CDR3 totals 14 residues. V lost 3 bases and J lost 1, with 9 bases in between. CDR1 SGHRS and CDR2 YFSETQ come from the germline V gene. The CDR3 bases are TGCGCCAGCAGCTACGGACTGGGCACAGATACGCAGTATTTT. Encoded protein: CASSYGLGTDTQYF.

This chain uses TRBV28 with TRBJ2-1; D not certain. CDR3 length: 19 amino acids. Looked up from germline, CDR1 is MDHEN and CDR2 is SYDVKM. With 4 bases removed from V and 3 bases from J, the gap between germline ends came to 25 bases. The CDR3: CASSSALETEPNLYNEQFF. The CDR3 DNA reads as TGTGCCAGCAGTTCTGCCCTCGAGACCGAACCTAATCTCTACAATGAGCAGTTCTTC.

The chain joins TRBV7-3 to TRBJ2-3; D is possibly TRBD1 or TRBD2 (6 bases each). The CDR3 totals 15 residues. Trimming shortened V by 0 bases and J by 4 bases, and 11 bases separated the two germline ends. Germline V gene lookup returns CDR1 SGHTA and CDR2 FQGTGA. The CDR3: CASSLTLGGPDTQYF. CDR3 in DNA: TGTGCCAGCAGCTTAACGTTGGGGGGCCCAGATACGCAGTATTTT.

The chain carries TRBV5-1 and TRBJ2-3; D not resolved. There are 15 residues in the CDR3. Germline CDR1 and CDR2: SGHRS and YFSETQ. Trimming pared 0 bases from V and 0 bases from J, leaving 8 bases between. The CDR3 sequence is CASSLATTSTDTQYF. Here the CDR3 DNA reads TGCGCCAGCAGCTTGGCCACTACTAGCACAGATACGCAGTATTTT. Full variable domain (remainder filled in from reference TRBV5-1 and TRBJ2-3): KAGVTQTPRYLIKTRGQQVTLSCSPISGHRSVSWYQQTPGQGLQFLFEYFSETQRNKGNFPGRFSGRQFSNSRSEMNVSTLELGDSALYLCASSLATTSTDTQYFGPGTRLTVL.

DNA of the CDR3: TGTGCCAGCAGCTTGTCCCGTAGGCCCGGGGAGCTGTTTTTT. This translates into CASSLSRRPGELFF. V gene TRBV7-9 combines with J gene TRBJ2-2; the D is unclear. Trimming cost V 3 bases and J 6 bases, with 11 bases left between them. The CDR3 is 14 residues long. CDR1 and CDR2 from the germline V gene are SEHNR and FQNEAQ (reference sequence).

The rearrangement joins TRBV18 to TRBJ1-5; D unclear. This CDR3 has 14 amino acids. V lost 3 bases and J 4 bases, leaving 10 bases between the germline ends. The germline CDR1 and CDR2 sequences are KGHSH and LQKENI. This CDR3 is CASSPSSLNQPQHF. The CDR3 DNA reads as TGTGCCAGCTCACCTTCGAGCCTGAATCAGCCCCAGCATTTT. The variable domain in full, completed from reference TRBV18 and TRBJ1-5, reads NAGVMQNPRHLVRRRGQEARLRCSPMKGHSHVYWYRQLPEEGLKFMVYLQKENIIDESGMPKERFSAEFPKEGPSILRIQQVVRGDSAAYFCASSPSSLNQPQHFGDGTRLSIL.

The V gene is TRBV25-1, the J gene TRBJ1-5; D ambiguous. V lost 4 bases and J lost 5, with 9 bases in between. There are 13 residues in the CDR3. Germline CDR1 reads MGHDK; CDR2 reads SYGVNS. DNA for the CDR3: TGTGCCAGCAGTGGACACATCGATCAGCCCCAGCATTTT. Residues: CASSGHIDQPQHF.

The rearrangement links TRBV28 to TRBJ1-6; D may be TRBD1 (6 bases). Germline values: CDR1 MDHEN, CDR2 SYDVKM. The CDR3 length is 14 residues. Trimming took 6 bases from V and 5 from J, leaving 11 bases between them. Written as DNA, the CDR3 is TGTGCCAGCAGCACGGACAGCAATAATTCACCCCTCCACTTT. Translated: CASSTDSNNSPLHF.

The chain joins TRBV5-6 to TRBJ1-2; 12 positions match TRBD1. CDR3 size: 15 residues. The germline gives CDR1 SGHDT, CDR2 YYEEEE. Trimming at V came to 4 bases and at J to 4 bases, leaving 5 bases not matched to a gene. CDR3 coding DNA: TGTGCCAGCAGCGGGGGACAGGGGGCAGCCTATGGCTACACCTTC. Translated, it gives CASSGGQGAAYGYTF.

This rearrangement joins TRBV5-1 to TRBJ2-5; 10 bases agree with TRBD1. After removal of 4 bases from V and 3 bases from J, the junction contained 3 bases not matched to a gene. The CDR3 spans 14 residues. Per germline, CDR1 SGHRS and CDR2 YFSETQ. In nucleotides, the CDR3 is TGCGCCAGCAGCCTCGGACAGGGGGAAGAGACCCAGTACTTC. Its translation: CASSLGQGEETQYF.

This chain uses TRBV2 with TRBJ2-3; D is possibly TRBD1 (6 bases). The germline gives CDR1 SNHLY, CDR2 FYNNEI. The V end was cut by 7 bases, the J end by 0 bases, with 11 bases between. This CDR3 contains 14 residues. CDR3 coding DNA: TGTGCCAGCATGGACAGACCTAGCACAGATACGCAGTATTTT. It translates to CASMDRPSTDTQYF.

The chain is built from TRBV27 and TRBJ2-3; D is unclear. Looked up from germline, CDR1 is MNHEY and CDR2 is SMNVEV (reference sequence). The CDR3 length is 15 residues. V lost 0 bases to trimming and J lost 2 bases, with 9 bases between them. Here the CDR3 reads CASSLSYSPTDTQYF. The CDR3 nucleotides read TGTGCCAGCAGTTTATCTTACAGCCCCACAGATACGCAGTATTTT.